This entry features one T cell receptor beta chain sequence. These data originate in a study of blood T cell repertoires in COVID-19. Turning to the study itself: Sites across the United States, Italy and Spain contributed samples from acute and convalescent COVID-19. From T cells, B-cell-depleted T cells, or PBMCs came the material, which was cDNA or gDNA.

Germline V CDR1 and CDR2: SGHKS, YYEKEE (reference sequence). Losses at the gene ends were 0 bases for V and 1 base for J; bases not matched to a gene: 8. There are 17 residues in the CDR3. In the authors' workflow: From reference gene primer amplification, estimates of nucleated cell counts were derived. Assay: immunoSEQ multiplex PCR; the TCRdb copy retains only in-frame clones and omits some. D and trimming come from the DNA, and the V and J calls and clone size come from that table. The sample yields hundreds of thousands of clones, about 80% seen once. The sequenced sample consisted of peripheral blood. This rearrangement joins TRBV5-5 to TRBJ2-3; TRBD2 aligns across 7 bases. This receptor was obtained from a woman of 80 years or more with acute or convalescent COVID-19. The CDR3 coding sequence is TGTGCCAGCAGCTTGGACGGGAGGTCATTCGGCACAGATACGCAGTATTTT. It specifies CASSLDGRSFGTDTQYF.